Listed below are T cell receptor beta chains from one sample, sequenced in a study of response to subunit inactivated influenza vaccine. TCRdb re-derived calls from the RT-PCR reads in MiXCR, one entry per CDR3 protein. This table holds about 700,000 distinct CDR3 sequences, around a sixth found once. Material: PBMCs from blood, obtained roughly 13 days after vaccination. The receptors were gathered from a man aged 45-60 years who received an inactivated influenza vaccine. Each CDR3 is given with its conserved first and last residue. D genes are given only for firm matches. Some rows mark clone size as missing; the rest say once, few, many or name a class of expanded clone.

V	D	size	J	DNA	CDR3
TRBV19	TRBD2	few	TRBJ2-3	TGTGCCAGTACCCTTAGCGGGATCAGTAAGGATACGCAGTATTTT	CASTLSGISKDTQYF
TRBV4-3	NA	NA	TRBJ2-4	TGCGCCAGCAGCCAAGAGAGGACAGTTCCACGCCTAGCCAAAAACATTCAGTACTTC	CASSQERTVPRLAKNIQYF
TRBV4-2	TRBD2	NA	TRBJ2-1	TGTGCCAGCAGCCAAGTTCAACTAGCGGGAGGGGGAGGCAATGAGCAGTTCTTC	CASSQVQLAGGGGNEQFF
TRBV6-1	NA	NA	TRBJ2-2	TGTGCCAGCAGTGCCGGGCCTCCCACTATTCCGAACACCGGGGAGCTGTTTTTT	CASSAGPPTIPNTGELFF
TRBV7-3	NA	few	TRBJ1-2	TGTGCCAGCAGCCTAACGGGTGTCAGGGCCCCCGAAGACGGCTACACCTTC	CASSLTGVRAPEDGYTF
TRBV30	TRBD2	many	TRBJ2-5	TGTGCCTGGAGTGACCCTACCGGGACTAGAGGCCGCGTGACCCAGTACTTC	CAWSDPTGTRGRVTQYF
TRBV18	TRBD1	few	TRBJ1-2	TGTGCCAGCTCACTTGACAGGGGGCACGGCTACACCTTC	CASSLDRGHGYTF
TRBV10-1	TRBD1	NA	TRBJ2-2	TGCGCCAGCAGCGATGTGGGACAGGGGACCGGGGAGCTGTTTTTT	CASSDVGQGTGELFF
TRBV9	TRBD2	NA	TRBJ2-7	TGTGCCAGCAGCGCAGGACTAGCGGGGCCCTCCTACGAGCAGTACTTC	CASSAGLAGPSYEQYF
TRBV6-1	NA	few	TRBJ1-2	TGTGCCAGTCAAACAGGGTCTTCTAGCTATGGCTACACCTTC	CASQTGSSSYGYTF
TRBV20-1	NA	NA	TRBJ1-1	TGCAGTGCTAGAAAGGGAGGGGGAAACACTGAAGCTTTCTTT	CSARKGGGNTEAFF
TRBV10-2	NA	NA	TRBJ2-2	TGCGCCAGCAAGCATCCACCGGAGGCCGGGGAGCTGTTTTTT	CASKHPPEAGELFF
TRBV28	NA	many	TRBJ2-3	TGTGCCAGCATTGCGGGAAGTAAGCTGGGGGATACGCAGTATTTT	CASIAGSKLGDTQYF
TRBV11-3	NA	NA	TRBJ2-1	TGTGCCAGCAGCCAGGGACTCCACAATGAGCAGTTCTTC	CASSQGLHNEQFF
TRBV6-5	NA	NA	TRBJ2-5	TGTGCCAGCAGTTACTCGAGACGTTCTGGGGAGACCCAGTACTTC	CASSYSRRSGETQYF
TRBV19	NA	NA	TRBJ2-7	TGTGCCAGTAGTAATTCACCCTACGAGCAGTACTTC	CASSNSPYEQYF
TRBV7-2	NA	NA	TRBJ2-7	TGTGCCAGCAGCTTATTCATCCTTTCCGAGCAGTACTTC	CASSLFILSEQYF
TRBV7-8	NA	few	TRBJ1-5	TGTGCCAGCAGCCTATCCATACAGCCCCAGCATTTT	CASSLSIQPQHF
TRBV11-2	NA	few	TRBJ2-1	TGTGCCAGCATCAGACCCCCGGGCAATGAGCAGTTCTTC	CASIRPPGNEQFF
TRBV12-3/TRBV12-4	NA	NA	TRBJ1-1	TGTGCCAGCATTTTAGGTTGGGGAAAGAACACTGAAGCTTTCTTT	CASILGWGKNTEAFF
TRBV6-2/TRBV6-3	TRBD1	few	TRBJ1-6	TGTGCCAGCAGTACGACAGGGATTAATTCACCCCTCCACTTT	CASSTTGINSPLHF
TRBV10-2	NA	NA	TRBJ2-5	TGCGCCAGCAGTGAGTGGGCGGGGAACCAAGAGACCCAGTACTTC	CASSEWAGNQETQYF
TRBV24-1	NA	NA	TRBJ1-6	TGTGCCACCAGTGAGAGTACGCATAATTCACCCCTCCACTTT	CATSESTHNSPLHF
TRBV20-1	NA	few	TRBJ1-1	TGCAGTGCCCATTTGCCCCCGGGGAACACTGAAGCTTTCTTT	CSAHLPPGNTEAFF
TRBV4-3	NA	many	TRBJ1-2	TGCGCCAGCAGCCAAGCGGGTTATGGCTACACCTTC	CASSQAGYGYTF
TRBV29-1	NA	many	TRBJ2-1	TGCAGCGTTGTTGCAGCTAGCTCCTACAATGAGCAGTTCTTC	CSVVAASSYNEQFF
TRBV6-6	TRBD1	many	TRBJ1-5	TGTGCCTCCGGGACAGGGGGTTATCAGCCCCAGCATTTT	CASGTGGYQPQHF
TRBV28	NA	many	TRBJ1-2	TGTGCCAGCAGTTTTACAGGGTATCATGGCTACACCTTC	CASSFTGYHGYTF
TRBV4-2	TRBD2	NA	TRBJ2-4	TGTGCCAGCAGCCAAGAAATAGCGGGGGGACTCCTAGCCAAAAACATTCAGTACTTC	CASSQEIAGGLLAKNIQYF
TRBV5-8	NA	few	TRBJ2-2	TGTGCCAGCAGCCCCCAGGTCGGGGAGCTGTTTTTT	CASSPQVGELFF
TRBV7-8	NA	many	TRBJ1-4	TGTGCCAGCAGCTTATCCACTAATGAAAAACTGTTTTTT	CASSLSTNEKLFF
TRBV4-3	NA	few	TRBJ2-1	TGCGCCAGCAGCCAAGCCGGGACGCACTACAATGAGCAGTTCTTC	CASSQAGTHYNEQFF
TRBV10-3	NA	many	TRBJ2-5	TGTGCCATCAGGGATCGTCAAGAGACCCAGTACTTC	CAIRDRQETQYF
TRBV3-1	NA	few	TRBJ2-2	TGTGCCAGCAGCCCTCAGGCCAGTCCGAACACCGGGGAGCTGTTTTTT	CASSPQASPNTGELFF
TRBV7-2	TRBD1	few	TRBJ1-2	TGTGCCAGCAGCCCTAGGGACAGATTTTATGGCTACACCTTC	CASSPRDRFYGYTF
TRBV3-1	NA	few	TRBJ2-1	TGTGCCAGCAGCCATAAAGTGGGACGTGGGCCCTACAATGAGCAGTTCTTC	CASSHKVGRGPYNEQFF
TRBV4-3	TRBD2	NA	TRBJ2-1	TGCGCCAGCAGCCAAGTTCTGAGGACTAGCGGGAGGAATGAGCAGTTCTTC	CASSQVLRTSGRNEQFF
TRBV5-1	NA	few	TRBJ1-1	TGCGCCAGCAGCTGGGGTCTCGGGGAAGCTTTCTTT	CASSWGLGEAFF
TRBV12-3/TRBV12-4	NA	few	TRBJ2-2	TGTGCCAGCAGTTTGGTAGGGGGTGCCGGGGAGCTGTTTTTT	CASSLVGGAGELFF
TRBV6-2/TRBV6-3	NA	few	TRBJ2-7	TGTGCCAGCAGTTACTGGGGACGCTTATCCTACGAGCAGTACTTC	CASSYWGRLSYEQYF
TRBV12-3/TRBV12-4	TRBD2	NA	TRBJ2-1	TGTGCCAGCAGTAAATCGGGACTAGCGTATGAGCAGTTCTTC	CASSKSGLAYEQFF
TRBV6-2/TRBV6-3	TRBD1	few	TRBJ2-1	TGTGCCAGCAGTTACCCCGGTCCCGGGACAGGGAACAATCACAATGAGCAGTTCTTC	CASSYPGPGTGNNHNEQFF
TRBV7-8	NA	few	TRBJ2-5	TGTGCCAGCAGCCCGCCCGACCTCGAGACCCAGTACTTC	CASSPPDLETQYF
TRBV29-1	NA	many	TRBJ1-3	TGCAGCGTCTCCCGGGACACCTCTGGAAACACCATATATTTT	CSVSRDTSGNTIYF
TRBV2	NA	NA	TRBJ2-7	TGTGCCAGCTCCCGGGCCCAGAACCTTTACGAGCAGTACTTC	CASSRAQNLYEQYF